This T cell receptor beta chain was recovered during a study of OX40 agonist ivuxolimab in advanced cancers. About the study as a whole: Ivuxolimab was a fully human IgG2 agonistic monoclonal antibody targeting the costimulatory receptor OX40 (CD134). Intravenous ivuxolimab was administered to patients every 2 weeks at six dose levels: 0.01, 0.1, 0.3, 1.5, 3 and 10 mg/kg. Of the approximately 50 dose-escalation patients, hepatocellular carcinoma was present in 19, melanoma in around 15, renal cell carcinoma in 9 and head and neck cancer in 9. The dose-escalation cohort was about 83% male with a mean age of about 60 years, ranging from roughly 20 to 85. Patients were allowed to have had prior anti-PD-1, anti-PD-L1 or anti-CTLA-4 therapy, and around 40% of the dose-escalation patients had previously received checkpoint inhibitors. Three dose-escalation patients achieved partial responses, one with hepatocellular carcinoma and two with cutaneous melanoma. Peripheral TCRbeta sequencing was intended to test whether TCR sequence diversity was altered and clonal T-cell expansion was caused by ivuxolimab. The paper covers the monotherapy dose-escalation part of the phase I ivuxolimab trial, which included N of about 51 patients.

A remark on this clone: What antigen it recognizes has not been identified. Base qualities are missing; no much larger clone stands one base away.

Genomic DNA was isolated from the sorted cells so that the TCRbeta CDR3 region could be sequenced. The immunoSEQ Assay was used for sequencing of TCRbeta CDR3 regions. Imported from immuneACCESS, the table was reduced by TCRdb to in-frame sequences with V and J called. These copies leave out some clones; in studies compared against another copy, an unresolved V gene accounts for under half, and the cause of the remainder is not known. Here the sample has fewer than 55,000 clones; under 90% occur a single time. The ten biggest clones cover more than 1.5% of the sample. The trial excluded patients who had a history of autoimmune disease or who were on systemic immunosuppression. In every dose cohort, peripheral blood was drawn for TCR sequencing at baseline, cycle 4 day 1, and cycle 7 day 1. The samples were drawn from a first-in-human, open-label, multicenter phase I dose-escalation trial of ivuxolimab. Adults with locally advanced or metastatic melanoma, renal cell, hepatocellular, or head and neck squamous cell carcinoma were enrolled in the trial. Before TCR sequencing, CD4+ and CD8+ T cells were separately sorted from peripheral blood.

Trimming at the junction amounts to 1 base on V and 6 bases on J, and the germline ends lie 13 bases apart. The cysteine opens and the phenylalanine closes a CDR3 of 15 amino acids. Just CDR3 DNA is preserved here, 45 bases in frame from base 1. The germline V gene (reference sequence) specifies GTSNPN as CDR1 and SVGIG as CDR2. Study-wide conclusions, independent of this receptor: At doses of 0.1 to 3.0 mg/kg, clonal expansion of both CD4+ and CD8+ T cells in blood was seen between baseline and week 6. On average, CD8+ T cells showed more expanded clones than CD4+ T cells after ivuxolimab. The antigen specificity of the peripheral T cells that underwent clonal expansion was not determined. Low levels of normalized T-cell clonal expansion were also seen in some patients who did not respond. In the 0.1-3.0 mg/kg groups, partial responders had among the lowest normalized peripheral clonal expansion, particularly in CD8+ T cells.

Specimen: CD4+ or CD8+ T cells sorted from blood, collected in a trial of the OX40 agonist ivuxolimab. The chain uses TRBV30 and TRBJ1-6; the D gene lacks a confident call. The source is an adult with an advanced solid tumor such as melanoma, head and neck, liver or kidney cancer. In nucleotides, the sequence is TGTGCCTGGAGTGGTAGGGTCCGGATTAATTCACCCCTCCACTTT. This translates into CAWSGRVRINSPLHF.